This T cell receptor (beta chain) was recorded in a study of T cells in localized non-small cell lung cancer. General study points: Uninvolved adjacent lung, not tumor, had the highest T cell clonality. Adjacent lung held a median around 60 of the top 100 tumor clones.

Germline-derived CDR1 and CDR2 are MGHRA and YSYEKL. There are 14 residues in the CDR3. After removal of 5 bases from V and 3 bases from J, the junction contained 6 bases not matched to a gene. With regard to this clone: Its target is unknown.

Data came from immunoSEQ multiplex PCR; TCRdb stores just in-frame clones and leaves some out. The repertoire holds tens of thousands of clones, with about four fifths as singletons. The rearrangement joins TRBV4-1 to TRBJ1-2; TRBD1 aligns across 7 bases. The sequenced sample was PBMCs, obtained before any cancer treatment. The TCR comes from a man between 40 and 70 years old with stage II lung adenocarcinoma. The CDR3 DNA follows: TGCGCCAGCAGCGCGACCGGGACAGACTATGGCTACACCTTC. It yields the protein CASSATGTDYGYTF.